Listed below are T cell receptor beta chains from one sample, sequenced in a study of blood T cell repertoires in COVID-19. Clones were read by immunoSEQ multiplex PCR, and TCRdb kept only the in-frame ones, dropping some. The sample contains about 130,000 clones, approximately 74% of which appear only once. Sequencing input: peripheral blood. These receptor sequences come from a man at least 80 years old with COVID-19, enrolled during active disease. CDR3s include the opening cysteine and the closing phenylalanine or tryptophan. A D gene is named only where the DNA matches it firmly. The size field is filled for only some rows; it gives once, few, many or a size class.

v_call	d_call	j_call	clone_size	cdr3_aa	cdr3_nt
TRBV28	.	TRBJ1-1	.	CASTPPDISVDEAFF	TGTGCCAGCACCCCACCGGACATAAGTGTAGATGAAGCTTTCTTT
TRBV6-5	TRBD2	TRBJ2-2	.	CASIGRGGLFF	TGTGCCAGCATAGGTCGCGGGGGGCTGTTTTTT
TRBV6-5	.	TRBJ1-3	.	CASSLGGTIYF	TGTGCCAGCAGTTTGGGGGGCACCATATATTTT
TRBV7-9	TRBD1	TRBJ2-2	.	CATQGAANTGELFF	TGTGCCACACAGGGGGCCGCGAACACCGGGGAGCTGTTTTTT
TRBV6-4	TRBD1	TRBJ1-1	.	CASRESDRGNTEAFF	TGTGCCAGCAGAGAGTCCGACAGGGGTAACACTGAAGCTTTCTTT
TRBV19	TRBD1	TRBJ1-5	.	CASSNLAGGGGNQPQHF	TGTGCCAGTAGTAACTTAGCAGGGGGCGGCGGCAATCAGCCCCAGCATTTT
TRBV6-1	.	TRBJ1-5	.	CALSGSSNQPQHF	TGTGCTCTCAGCGGGAGTAGCAATCAGCCCCAGCATTTT
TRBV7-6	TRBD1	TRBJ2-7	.	CASSSETGTGFYEQYF	TGTGCCAGCAGCTCCGAGACCGGGACAGGGTTCTACGAGCAGTACTTC
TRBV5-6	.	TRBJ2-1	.	CASSLAPSNYNEQFF	TGTGCCAGCAGCTTGGCCCCATCCAACTACAATGAGCAGTTCTTC
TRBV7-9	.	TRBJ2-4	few	CASSHDEAPQYF	TGTGCCAGCAGCCATGATGAGGCCCCACAGTACTTC
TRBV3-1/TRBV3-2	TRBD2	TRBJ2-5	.	CASSQGTGGPGETQYF	TGTGCCAGCAGCCAAGGGACGGGAGGGCCAGGTGAGACCCAGTACTTC
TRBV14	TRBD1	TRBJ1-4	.	CASSQDRHEKLFF	TGTGCCAGCAGCCAGGACAGGCACGAAAAACTGTTTTTT
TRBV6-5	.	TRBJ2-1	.	CAGKGSQGYNEQFF	TGTGCCGGAAAAGGGAGTCAGGGGTACAATGAGCAGTTCTTC
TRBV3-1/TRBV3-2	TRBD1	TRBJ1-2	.	CASSPPGQVGYGYTF	TGTGCCAGCAGCCCACCGGGACAGGTGGGCTATGGCTACACCTTC
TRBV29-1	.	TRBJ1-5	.	CSVEDTGSANQPQHF	TGCAGCGTTGAAGATACAGGGAGTGCTAATCAGCCCCAGCATTTT
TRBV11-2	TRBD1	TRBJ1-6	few	CASSSGRNAGGTRNSPLHF	TGTGCCAGCAGCTCGGGCAGGAACGCAGGGGGAACGAGGAATTCACCCCTCCACTTT
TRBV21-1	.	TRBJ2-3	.	CASHPGASGRNTQYF	TGTGCCAGCCACCCCGGGGCTAGCGGGAGGAATACGCAGTATTTT
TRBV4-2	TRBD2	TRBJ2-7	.	CASRTLGEAGAYEQYF	TGTGCCAGCAGGACTCTCGGGGAAGCGGGAGCCTACGAGCAGTACTTC
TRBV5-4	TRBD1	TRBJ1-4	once	CASSGTGALNEKLFF	TGTGCCAGCAGCGGGACAGGGGCCCTTAATGAAAAACTGTTTTTT
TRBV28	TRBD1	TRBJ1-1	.	CASRVTGGGVNTEAFF	TGTGCCAGCAGGGTGACAGGGGGAGGGGTGAACACTGAAGCTTTCTTT
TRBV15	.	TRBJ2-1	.	CATSSPGSNEQFF	TGTGCCACCAGCAGCCCAGGAAGCAATGAGCAGTTCTTC
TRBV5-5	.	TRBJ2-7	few	CASNLGNGLSYEQYF	TGTGCCAGCAACTTGGGAAACGGACTCTCCTACGAGCAGTACTTC
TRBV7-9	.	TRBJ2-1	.	CASSLRGTVPHNEQFF	TGTGCCAGCAGCTTAAGGGGGACCGTTCCCCACAATGAGCAGTTCTTC
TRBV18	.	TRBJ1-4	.	CASSDYPNEKLFF	TGTGCCAGCTCCGACTACCCTAATGAAAAACTGTTTTTT
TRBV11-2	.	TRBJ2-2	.	CASSLPGELFF	TGTGCCAGCAGCCTTCCCGGGGAGCTGTTTTTT
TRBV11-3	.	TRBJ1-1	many	CASSRGGTGIGNTEAFF	TGTGCCAGCAGCCGTGGAGGGACGGGGATAGGGAACACTGAAGCTTTCTTT
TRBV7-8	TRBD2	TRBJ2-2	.	CASSLTSRNTGELFF	TGTGCCAGCTCCTTGACTAGCAGAAACACCGGGGAGCTGTTTTTT
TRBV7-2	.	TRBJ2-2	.	CASSSQRLVPGELFF	TGTGCCAGCAGCTCCCAGCGGCTCGTCCCCGGGGAGCTGTTTTTT
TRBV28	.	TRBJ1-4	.	CASSTTGRTNEKLFF	TGTGCCAGCAGTACAACAGGGCGGACTAATGAAAAACTGTTTTTT
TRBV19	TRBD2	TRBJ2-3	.	CASSTPPSGSSTDTQYF	TGTGCCAGTAGTACCCCTCCTAGCGGGAGTAGCACAGATACGCAGTATTTT
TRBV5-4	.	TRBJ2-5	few	CASSFGRGSETQYF	TGTGCCAGCAGCTTTGGACGGGGGTCGGAGACCCAGTACTTC
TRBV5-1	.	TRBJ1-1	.	CASSYQGLNTEAFF	TGCGCCAGCAGCTATCAGGGACTTAACACTGAAGCTTTCTTT
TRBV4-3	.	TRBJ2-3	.	CASSQEERGRRDTQYF	TGCGCCAGCAGCCAAGAAGAAAGGGGCCGTCGGGATACGCAGTATTTT
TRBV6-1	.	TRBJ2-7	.	CASSEVSLLFSNEQYF	TGTGCCAGCAGTGAGGTGTCTCTCCTGTTCAGTAACGAGCAGTACTTC
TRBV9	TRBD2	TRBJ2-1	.	CASSVGARGGSYNEQFF	TGTGCCAGCAGCGTAGGAGCGCGGGGGGGCTCCTACAATGAGCAGTTCTTC
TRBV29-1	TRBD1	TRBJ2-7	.	CSATLGQGDYEQYF	TGCAGCGCCACCCTGGGACAGGGTGACTACGAGCAGTACTTC
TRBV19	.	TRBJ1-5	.	CATRPVGSNQPQHF	TGTGCCACTCGCCCGGTTGGTAGCAATCAGCCCCAGCATTTT
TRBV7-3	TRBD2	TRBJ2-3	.	CASSPLAGVGNTQYF	TGTGCCAGCAGCCCCCTGGCGGGAGTCGGAAATACGCAGTATTTT
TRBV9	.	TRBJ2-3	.	CASSVTTAEPTDTQYF	TGTGCCAGCAGCGTTACTACCGCGGAACCCACAGATACGCAGTATTTT
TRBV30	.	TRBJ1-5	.	CAWSRFVQGGQPQHF	TGTGCCTGGAGTCGATTTGTCCAGGGTGGTCAGCCCCAGCATTTT
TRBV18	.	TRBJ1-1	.	CASSPQTGQNTEAFF	TGTGCCAGCTCACCACAGACAGGTCAGAACACTGAAGCTTTCTTT
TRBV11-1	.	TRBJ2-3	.	CASSSPVLGTDTQYF	TGTGCCAGCAGCTCCCCGGTGCTAGGCACAGATACGCAGTATTTT
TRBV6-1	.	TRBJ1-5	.	CASSESVGTLSNQPQHF	TGTGCCAGCAGTGAATCTGTCGGGACACTTAGCAATCAGCCCCAGCATTTT
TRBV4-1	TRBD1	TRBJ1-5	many	CASSEDRSQPQHF	TGCGCCAGCAGCGAGGACAGGTCTCAGCCCCAGCATTTT
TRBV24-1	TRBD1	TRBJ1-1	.	CATSDRTGENTEAFF	TGTGCCACCAGTGACCGGACAGGGGAGAACACTGAAGCTTTCTTT
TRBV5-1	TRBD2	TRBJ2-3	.	CASSLTSGRASTDTQYF	TGCGCCAGCAGCTTGACTAGCGGGAGGGCTAGCACAGATACGCAGTATTTT
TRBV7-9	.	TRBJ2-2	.	CASSLNSADTGELFF	TGTGCCAGCAGCTTAAATTCGGCGGACACCGGGGAGCTGTTTTTT
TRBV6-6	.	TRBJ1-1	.	CASSYSGGGGTEAFF	TGTGCCAGCAGTTACTCGGGGGGAGGAGGCACTGAAGCTTTCTTT
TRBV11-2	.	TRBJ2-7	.	CASSLGQYYEQYF	TGTGCCAGCAGCTTAGGACAGTACTACGAGCAGTACTTC
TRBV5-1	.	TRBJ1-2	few	CASREPAGVRGYTF	TGCGCCAGCAGGGAACCGGCAGGGGTCCGCGGCTACACCTTC
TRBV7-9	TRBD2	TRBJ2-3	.	CASSPIIAGVTDTQYF	TGTGCCAGCAGCCCAATCATAGCGGGGGTTACAGATACGCAGTATTTT
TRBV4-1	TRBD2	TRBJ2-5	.	CASSQLAGGETWGTQYF	TGCGCCAGCAGCCAACTAGCGGGAGGGGAAACGTGGGGGACCCAGTACTTC
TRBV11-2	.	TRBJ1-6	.	CASSLEQGYSPLHF	TGTGCCAGCAGCTTAGAACAGGGTTATTCACCCCTCCACTTT
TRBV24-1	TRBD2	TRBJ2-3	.	CATSDPSGSDPRDTQYF	TGTGCCACCAGTGATCCGAGCGGGAGCGATCCTAGAGATACGCAGTATTTT
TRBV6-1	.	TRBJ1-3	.	CASSEGTIGNTIYF	TGTGCCAGCAGTGAAGGGACAATAGGTAACACCATATATTTT
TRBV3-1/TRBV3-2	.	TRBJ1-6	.	CASSPYISGAGNSPLHF	TGTGCCAGCAGCCCGTACATCTCAGGGGCAGGTAATTCACCCCTCCACTTT
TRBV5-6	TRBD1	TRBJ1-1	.	CASSFQGATEAFF	TGTGCCAGCAGCTTTCAGGGGGCGACTGAAGCTTTCTTT
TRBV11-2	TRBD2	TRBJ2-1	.	CASSMWTSGSLYEQFF	TGTGCCAGCAGCATGTGGACTAGCGGGAGTCTATATGAGCAGTTCTTC
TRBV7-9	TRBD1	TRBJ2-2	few	CASSLGTGNTGELFF	TGTGCCAGCAGCTTAGGGACAGGCAACACCGGGGAGCTGTTTTTT